Presented here are 14 T cell receptor beta chains from one specimen sequenced in a study of T cell responses to AZD1222 COVID-19 vaccine. Produced via immunoSEQ multiplex PCR; TCRdb's table is partial and in-frame only. Of roughly 21,000 clones listed, 82% are singletons. Material: peripheral blood, obtained on day 0 of AZD1222 vaccination. The receptors originated from an adult in good health.

The CDR3: CASSHRTLNTGELFF. CDR3 bases: TGTGCCAGCAGCCACCGAACCTTGAACACCGGGGAGCTGTTTTTT. This chain joins TRBV3-1 (or the pseudogene TRBV3-2) and TRBJ2-2; D is undetermined. The CDR3 is 15 residues long. Trimming took off 3 bases at V and 1 base at J, with 9 bases between the two ends. The germline V gene encodes CDR1 LGHDT and CDR2 YNNKEL (reference sequence).

The V gene is TRBV11-2, the J gene TRBJ1-2; TRBD1 matches at 10 bases. V trimming: 5 bases; J trimming: 4 bases; junction bases outside the gene matches: 13. The length of the CDR3 is 17 residues. Per germline, CDR1 SGHAT and CDR2 FQNNGV. The CDR3 here is CASSGLGDRGRGYGYTF. The CDR3 coding sequence is TGTGCCAGCAGCGGACTGGGGGACAGGGGCCGAGGCTATGGCTACACCTTC.

This clone was found a few times. This chain joins TRBV3-1 (or the pseudogene TRBV3-2) and TRBJ1-6, with TRBD1 as a possible D gene (6 bases). Germline CDR1 reads LGHDT; CDR2 reads YNNKEL (reference sequence). Trimming removed 3 bases from V and 9 bases from J, with 24 bases in between. The CDR3 is made up of 18 amino acids. CDR3 loop: CASSHGFQGMWVGSPLHF. As DNA, the CDR3 is TGTGCCAGCAGCCATGGTTTTCAGGGGATGTGGGTTGGTTCACCCCTCCACTTT.

V usage is TRBV19 and J usage is TRBJ2-7; D is possibly TRBD1 (7 bases). There are 15 residues in the CDR3. Germline-derived CDR1 and CDR2 are LNHDA and SQIVND (reference sequence). V was clipped by 5 bases and J by 3 bases, with 17 bases between them. CDR3 DNA sequence: TGTGCCAGTAGTGACGGAGGGGGCGCCGTCTACGAGCAGTACTTC. It codes for CASSDGGGAVYEQYF. Full variable domain (rest looked up from reference TRBV19 and TRBJ2-7): DGGITQSPKYLFRKEGQNVTLSCEQNLNHDAMYWYRQDPGQGLRLIYYSQIVNDFQKGDIAEGYSVSREKKESFPLTVTSAQKNPTAFYLCASSDGGGAVYEQYFGPGTRLTVT.

The sample holds one count of this clone. This rearrangement joins TRBV27 to TRBJ2-7; a possible D gene is TRBD1 (5 bases). V lost 5 bases and J lost 3, with 11 bases in between. Germline lookup yields CDR1 MNHEY and CDR2 SMNVEV (reference sequence). There are 13 residues in the CDR3. The CDR3 spells CASSEQVNYEQYF. The CDR3 bases are TGTGCCAGCAGTGAACAGGTCAACTACGAGCAGTACTTC.

This clone has only a few counts. This chain connects TRBV11-2 to TRBJ1-6, with unresolved D. V was shortened by 1 base and J by 8 bases, with 12 bases between the two germline ends. The length of the CDR3 is 15 residues. Germline V gene lookup returns CDR1 SGHAT and CDR2 FQNNGV. The CDR3 coding sequence is TGTGCCAGCAGCTTAGGGGTAGGTCTGGATTCACCCCTCCACTTT. Amino acid sequence: CASSLGVGLDSPLHF.

The chain has TRBV28 and TRBJ2-3, with D perhaps matching TRBD1 (6 bases). The length of the CDR3 is 17 residues. Germline lookup yields CDR1 MDHEN and CDR2 SYDVKM. Trimming removed 4 bases from V and 1 base from J, with 18 bases in between. CDR3 amino acids: CASSSLLTEGGTDTQYF. The DNA of the CDR3 is TGTGCCAGCAGTTCTCTCTTAACCGAGGGGGGCACAGATACGCAGTATTTT.

This clone came up once. The gene calls are TRBV12-3 or TRBV12-4 and TRBJ1-2, with a possible D match to TRBD1 (6 bases). This CDR3 has 13 amino acids. V lost 6 bases, J lost 2 bases, and 10 bases lay in between. CDR3 sequence: CASSTGQNYGYTF. As DNA, the CDR3 is TGTGCCAGCAGCACCGGACAGAACTATGGCTACACCTTC.

The CDR3 region is CASRPTLVDEQFF. The CDR3 DNA reads as TGTGCCAGCAGGCCCACACTAGTCGATGAGCAGTTCTTC. V gene TRBV28 combines with J gene TRBJ2-1; a weak D match, TRBD2 (5 bases). Germline values: CDR1 MDHEN, CDR2 SYDVKM. The CDR3 runs 13 residues. V shed 6 bases and J shed 8 bases, with 14 bases lying between them.

The chain carries TRBV27 and TRBJ1-6; a weak D match, TRBD1 (5 bases). The CDR3 spans 16 residues. The germline CDR1 and CDR2 sequences are MNHEY and SMNVEV (reference sequence). V lost 6 bases, J lost 7 bases, and 19 bases lay in between. The CDR3 here is CASRTDLVARNSPLHF. In DNA form, the CDR3 reads TGTGCCAGCAGGACAGATTTGGTGGCTCGGAATTCACCCCTCCACTTT.

This clone was found once. The genes are TRBV30 and TRBJ2-3; no reliable D call. This CDR3 is built from 13 residues. Germline CDR1 and CDR2: GTSNPN and SVGIG (reference sequence). The V and J ends lost 5 bases and 3 bases respectively, with 12 bases between them. The CDR3 loop reads CAWLRGLTDTQYF. The CDR3 nucleotides read TGTGCCTGGCTCAGAGGTTTGACAGATACGCAGTATTTT.

This clone was detected only once. The chain carries TRBV28 and TRBJ2-5, with D possibly being TRBD2 (6 bases). With 6 bases removed from V and 4 bases from J, the gap between germline ends came to 12 bases. Germline CDR1 MDHEN, CDR2 SYDVKM. The CDR3 covers 13 residues. The CDR3 protein is CASSTPGLETQYF. CDR3 coding DNA: TGTGCCAGCAGCACCCCGGGACTAGAGACCCAGTACTTC.

This clone was counted a few times. CDR3 residues: CASSRHTGAQTYEQYF. The CDR3 bases are TGTGCCAGCAGTAGACATACAGGGGCTCAAACCTACGAGCAGTACTTC. This chain uses TRBV6-2 or TRBV6-3 with TRBJ2-7, with 7 bases aligning to TRBD1. Looked up from germline, CDR1 is MNHEY and CDR2 is SVGEGT. The CDR3 is made up of 16 amino acids. The J segment lost 2 bases and the V segment lost 5 bases, leaving 12 bases of the junction unmatched.

The rearrangement uses TRBV14 and TRBJ2-3; 7 bases map to TRBD1. J was trimmed by 2 bases and V by 2 bases; bases with no gene match: 4. This CDR3 spans 15 amino acids. In germline, CDR1 is SGHDN, CDR2 FVKESK. The CDR3 here is CASSQRGLYTDTQYF. The CDR3 region has the DNA TGTGCCAGCAGCCAAAGGGGGCTGTACACAGATACGCAGTATTTT.